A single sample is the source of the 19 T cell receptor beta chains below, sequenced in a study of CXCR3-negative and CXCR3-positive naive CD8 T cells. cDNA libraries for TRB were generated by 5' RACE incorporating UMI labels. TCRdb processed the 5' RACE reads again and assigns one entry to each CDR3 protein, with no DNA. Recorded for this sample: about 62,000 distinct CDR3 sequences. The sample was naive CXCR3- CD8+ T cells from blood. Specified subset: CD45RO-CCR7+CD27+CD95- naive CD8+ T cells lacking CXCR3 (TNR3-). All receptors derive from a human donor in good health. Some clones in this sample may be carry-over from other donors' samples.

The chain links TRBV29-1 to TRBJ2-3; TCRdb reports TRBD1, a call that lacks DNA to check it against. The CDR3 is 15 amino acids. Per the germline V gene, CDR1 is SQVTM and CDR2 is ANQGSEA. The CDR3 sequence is CSVETGLESTDTQYF.

CDR3 amino acids: CASSANTEAFF. This chain uses TRBV28 with TRBJ1-1. CDR1 is MDHEN and CDR2 is SYDVKM in the germline V gene. CDR3 length: 11 amino acids.

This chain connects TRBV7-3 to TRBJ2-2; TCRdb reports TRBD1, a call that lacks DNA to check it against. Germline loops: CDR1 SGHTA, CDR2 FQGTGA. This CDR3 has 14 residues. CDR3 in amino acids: CASSRGGGTGELFF.

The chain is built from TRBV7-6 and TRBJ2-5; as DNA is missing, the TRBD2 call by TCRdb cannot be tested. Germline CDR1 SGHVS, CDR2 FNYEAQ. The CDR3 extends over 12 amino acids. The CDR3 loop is CASSPPADTQYF.

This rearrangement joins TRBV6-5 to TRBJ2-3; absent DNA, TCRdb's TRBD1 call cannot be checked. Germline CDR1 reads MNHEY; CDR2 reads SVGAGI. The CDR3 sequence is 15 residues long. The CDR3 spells CASSHGGGPTDTQYF.

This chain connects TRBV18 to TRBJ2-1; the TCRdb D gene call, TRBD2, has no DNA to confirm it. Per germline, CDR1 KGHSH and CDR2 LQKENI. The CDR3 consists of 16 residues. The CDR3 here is CASSPWTSGANNEQFF.

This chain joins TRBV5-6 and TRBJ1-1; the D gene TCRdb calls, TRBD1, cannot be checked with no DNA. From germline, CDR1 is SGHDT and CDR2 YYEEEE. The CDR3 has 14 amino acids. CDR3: CASSPPDSYIEAFF.

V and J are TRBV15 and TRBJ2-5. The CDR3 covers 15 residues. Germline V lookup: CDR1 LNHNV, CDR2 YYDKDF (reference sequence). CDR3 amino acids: CATSRDLGYAETQYF.

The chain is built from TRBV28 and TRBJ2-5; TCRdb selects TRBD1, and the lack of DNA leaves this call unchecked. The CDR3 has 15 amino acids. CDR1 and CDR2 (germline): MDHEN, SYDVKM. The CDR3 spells CASSSDRGAQETQYF.

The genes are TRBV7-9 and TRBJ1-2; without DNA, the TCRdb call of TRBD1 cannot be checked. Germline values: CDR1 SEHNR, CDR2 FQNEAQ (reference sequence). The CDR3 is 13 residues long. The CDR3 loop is CASSRGQGDGYTF.

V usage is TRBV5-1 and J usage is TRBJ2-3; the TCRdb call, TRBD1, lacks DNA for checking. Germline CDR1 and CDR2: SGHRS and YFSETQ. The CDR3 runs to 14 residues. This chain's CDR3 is CASSPPDAADTQYF.

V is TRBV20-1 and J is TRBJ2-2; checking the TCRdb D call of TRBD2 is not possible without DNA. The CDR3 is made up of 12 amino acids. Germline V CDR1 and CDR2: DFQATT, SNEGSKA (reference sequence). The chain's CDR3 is CSARGGPEELFF.

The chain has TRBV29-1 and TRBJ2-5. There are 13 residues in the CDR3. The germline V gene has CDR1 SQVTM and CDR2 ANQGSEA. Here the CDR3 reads CSVERPRTETQYF.

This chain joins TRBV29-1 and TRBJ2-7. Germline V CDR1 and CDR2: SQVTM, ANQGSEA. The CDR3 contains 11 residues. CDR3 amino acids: CSAVRTYEQYF.

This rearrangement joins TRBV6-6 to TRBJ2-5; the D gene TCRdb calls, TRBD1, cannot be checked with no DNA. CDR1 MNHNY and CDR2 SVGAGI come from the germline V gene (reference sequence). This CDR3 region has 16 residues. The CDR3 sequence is CASSVTGISSGETQYF.

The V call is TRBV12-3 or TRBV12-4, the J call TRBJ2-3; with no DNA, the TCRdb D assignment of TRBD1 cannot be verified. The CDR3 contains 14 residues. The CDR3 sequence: CASSPDRETDTQYF.

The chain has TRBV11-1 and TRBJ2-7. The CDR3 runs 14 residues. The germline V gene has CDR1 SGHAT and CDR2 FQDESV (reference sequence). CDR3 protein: CASSLGTGAYEQYF.

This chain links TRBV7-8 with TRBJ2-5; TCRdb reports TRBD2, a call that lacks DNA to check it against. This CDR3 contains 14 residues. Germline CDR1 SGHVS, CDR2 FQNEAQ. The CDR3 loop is CASYSGGYKGTQYF.

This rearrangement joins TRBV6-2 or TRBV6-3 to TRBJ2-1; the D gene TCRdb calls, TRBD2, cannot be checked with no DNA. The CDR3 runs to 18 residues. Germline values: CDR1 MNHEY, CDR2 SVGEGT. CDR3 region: CASSYLTTSPQRYNEQFF.